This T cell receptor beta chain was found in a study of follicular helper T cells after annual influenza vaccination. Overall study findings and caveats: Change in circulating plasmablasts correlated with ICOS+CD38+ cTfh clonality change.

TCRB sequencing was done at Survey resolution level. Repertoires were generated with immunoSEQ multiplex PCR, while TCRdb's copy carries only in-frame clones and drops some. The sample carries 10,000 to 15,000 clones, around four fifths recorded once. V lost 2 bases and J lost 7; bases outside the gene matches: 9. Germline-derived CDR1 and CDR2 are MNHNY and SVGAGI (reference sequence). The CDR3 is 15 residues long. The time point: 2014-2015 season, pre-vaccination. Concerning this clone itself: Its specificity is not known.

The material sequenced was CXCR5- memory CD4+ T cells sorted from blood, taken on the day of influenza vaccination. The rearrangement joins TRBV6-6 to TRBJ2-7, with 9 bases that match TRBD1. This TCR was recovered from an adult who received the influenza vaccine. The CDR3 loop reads CASSYRGDRAREQYF. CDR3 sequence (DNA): TGTGCCAGCAGTTACCGAGGGGACAGGGCGAGGGAGCAGTACTTC.